The sequence of this T cell receptor beta chain was determined in a study of blood T cell repertoires in COVID-19. Across the whole study: T cells, B-cell-depleted T cells, or PBMCs provided the cDNA or gDNA that served as material.

The length of the CDR3 is 15 residues. The germline V gene encodes CDR1 MNHEY and CDR2 SVGEGT. V was shortened by 6 bases and J by 1 base, with 15 bases between the two germline ends. The data were produced by immunoSEQ multiplex PCR, yet TCRdb's version contains in-frame clones alone and is incomplete. This sample has tens of thousands of clones, with around 80% found just once. The chain employs TRBV6-2 or TRBV6-3 and TRBJ1-2; weak D call: TRBD1 (5 bases). Sequencing was done on a sample of peripheral blood. The clonotype comes from a woman aged 80 or older with active or convalescent COVID-19. CDR3 region: CASSHPAGINYGYTF. The DNA of the CDR3 is TGTGCCAGCAGCCACCCGGCAGGGATTAACTATGGCTACACCTTC.